A single sample gave rise to the 6 T cell receptor beta chains below, sequenced in a study of Graves' ophthalmopathy and Graves' hyperthyroidism. From RNA, the CDR3 regions of TCR beta chains were amplified and sequenced. First-round RT-PCR used HTBI primers; second-round multiplex PCR followed. One entry per CDR3 protein, called by TCRdb with MiXCR from the multiplex PCR reads. The sample records some 1.1 million distinct CDR3 sequences, 35% to 45% being singletons. The sequenced sample was peripheral blood or thyroid tissue (not recorded which). These receptors were obtained from an adult man with Graves' hyperthyroidism.

CDR3 region: CSAKAANYGYTF. The CDR3 nucleotides read TGCAGCGCTAAGGCAGCTAACTATGGCTACACCTTC. The chain combines TRBV29-1 with TRBJ1-2; D gene unclear. Germline V gene sequence: CDR1 SQVTM, CDR2 ANQGSEA. The CDR3 has 12 residues. The V and J ends lost 7 bases and 0 bases respectively, with 9 bases between them.

For this clonotype: A read error is likely, as this CDR3 ends without the conserved phenylalanine or tryptophan. Because the CDR3's place on the DNA is in doubt, the DNA is left out and the CDR3 is given as listed by TCRdb. The V gene is TRBV9, the J gene TRBJ2-6; the table's D gene call, TRBD1, was not cross checked with the DNA. CDR1 SGDLS and CDR2 YYNGEE come from the germline V gene. The CDR3 is 21 amino acids long, termini counted. CDR3 loop: CASSQDWSGGSGVSGANVLTV.

In this sample, this clonotype turned up many times. This chain joins TRBV2 and TRBJ2-7, with 8 positions matching TRBD1. Germline lookup yields CDR1 SNHLY and CDR2 FYNNEI. V lost 5 bases to trimming and J lost 1 base; unmatched junction nucleotides: 7. This CDR3 spans 15 amino acids. CDR3 bases: TGTGCCAGCAGTAGAACCGGGACAGGATCCTACGAGCAGTACTTC. It yields the protein CASSRTGTGSYEQYF.

This rearrangement joins TRBV29-1 to TRBJ2-7; 9 bases match TRBD2. This CDR3 is built from 12 residues. Trimming cost V 7 bases and J 3 bases; bases outside gene matches: 4. CDR1 and CDR2 (germline): SQVTM, ANQGSEA. CDR3 sequence reads: CSAGLASYEQYF. CDR3 nucleotide sequence: TGCAGCGCAGGACTAGCGAGCTACGAGCAGTACTTC.

The genes are TRBV5-1 and TRBJ2-2, with 8 bases matching TRBD1. V trimming: 4 bases; J trimming: 5 bases; junction bases outside the gene matches: 7. CDR1 is SGHRS, CDR2 YFSETQ, per germline. The CDR3 runs to 15 residues. The CDR3 nucleotides read TGCGCCAGCAGCAAAGGACAGGGTGGAACCGGGGAGCTGTTTTTT. This encodes CASSKGQGGTGELFF.

This clonotype showed up many times. The chain combines TRBV29-1 with TRBJ1-1; TRBD1 matches at 8 bases. CDR1 is SQVTM, CDR2 ANQGSEA, per germline. V trimming: 7 bases; J trimming: 1 base; junction bases outside the gene matches: 14. The CDR3 sequence is 16 residues long. CDR3 sequence (DNA): TGCAGCGCAGGGGGTAGGGGCGACAGGGGGAACACTGAAGCTTTCTTT. Encoded protein: CSAGGRGDRGNTEAFF.